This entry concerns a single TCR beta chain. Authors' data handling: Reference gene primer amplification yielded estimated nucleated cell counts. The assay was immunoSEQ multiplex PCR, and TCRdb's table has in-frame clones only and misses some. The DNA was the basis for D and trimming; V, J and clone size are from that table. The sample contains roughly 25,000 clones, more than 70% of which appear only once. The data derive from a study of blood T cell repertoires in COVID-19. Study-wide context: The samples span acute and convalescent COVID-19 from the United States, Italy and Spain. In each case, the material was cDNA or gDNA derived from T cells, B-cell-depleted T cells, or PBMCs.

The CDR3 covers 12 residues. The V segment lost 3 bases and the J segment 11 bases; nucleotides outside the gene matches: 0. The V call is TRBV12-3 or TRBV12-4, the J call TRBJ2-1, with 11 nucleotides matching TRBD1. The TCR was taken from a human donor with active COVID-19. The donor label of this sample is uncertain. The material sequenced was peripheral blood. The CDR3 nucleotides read TGTGCCAGCAGTTTGGACAGGGGGCAGCAGTTCTTC. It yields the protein CASSLDRGQQFF.